The sequence of this T cell receptor beta chain was determined in a study of OX40 agonist ivuxolimab in advanced cancers. As for the study in general: The mean age was about 57 years, ranging from about 23 to 85, with 65% to 85% of participants male. Prior therapy, whether anti-PD-1, anti-PD-L1 or anti-CTLA-4, was allowed, and 35% to 40% had some.

TCRdb's copy holds only in-frame clones and misses some; the assay was immunoSEQ multiplex PCR. The sample includes roughly 80,000 clones, approximately 86% seen only once; the top ten take roughly 0.79%. The CDR3 runs 16 residues. Germline assignment: CDR1 SGHAT and CDR2 FQNNGV. V gave up 4 bases and J gave up 5 bases; unmatched junction bases: 9. Source: CD4+ or CD8+ T cells sorted from blood, taken in a trial of the OX40 agonist ivuxolimab. The J gene is TRBJ2-5, the V gene TRBV11-2; 11 bases match TRBD2. The TCR sequence derives from an adult with an advanced solid tumor such as melanoma, head and neck, liver or kidney cancer. The CDR3 nucleotides are TGTGCCAGCAGCTCTTTAGCGGGAGGGCCGGGGGAGACCCAGTACTTC. This translates into CASSSLAGGPGETQYF.